This is a list of T cell receptor beta chains from one sample in a study of T cells in Graves' hyperthyroidism and ophthalmopathy. TCRdb reprocessed the multiplex PCR reads with MiXCR, giving one entry per CDR3 protein. The data contain about 360,000 distinct CDR3 sequences, roughly 25% of them seen just once; the ten biggest clones take up roughly 70%. Sequenced material: blood. The receptor set was obtained from a man aged 45-65 years with Graves' hyperthyroidism. The CDR3 runs from the conserved cysteine through the conserved F or W. The D gene is left open where the match is weak. The size entry is marked missing in some rows and otherwise reads once, few, many or a size class.

CDR3nt	CDR3aa	abundance	d_gene	j_gene	v_gene
TGTGCCAGCTCACCTTCCAGCGGGAGGGCCTATGAGCAGTTCTTC	CASSPSSGRAYEQFF	few	TRBD2	TRBJ2-1	TRBV18
TGCAGTGCCCAATCAACCATATCTAACGAGCAGTACTTC	CSAQSTISNEQYF	NA	NA	TRBJ2-7	TRBV20-1
TGTGCCAGCAGCCAGTTCGGGGGAAGGACTGAAGCTTTCTTT	CASSQFGGRTEAFF	many	NA	TRBJ1-1	TRBV3-1
TGCAGTGCTAGGCCGACAGAGTATGGCTACACCTTC	CSARPTEYGYTF	few	NA	TRBJ1-2	TRBV20-1
TGTGCCAGCTCGCTCGGGACTAGCGGGACCTCCGATGAGCAGTTCTTC	CASSLGTSGTSDEQFF	NA	TRBD2	TRBJ2-1	TRBV18
TGTGCCAGCAGCCTCCTAAGTAACCTCGAGCAGTACTTC	CASSLLSNLEQYF	NA	NA	TRBJ2-7	TRBV14
TGTGCCAGCAGTTATGACCGGGACACAAATGAGCAGTTCTTC	CASSYDRDTNEQFF	many	NA	TRBJ2-1	TRBV28
TGCAGTGCTAGAGAGGCTAGCACAGATACGCAGTATTTT	CSAREASTDTQYF	many	NA	TRBJ2-3	TRBV20-1
TGTGCCAGCAGCGTAGCAGGGTGGAACACTGAAGCTTTCTTT	CASSVAGWNTEAFF	NA	NA	TRBJ1-1	TRBV3-1
TGTGCTAGTGGTTTGGGGGTCACAGATACGCAGTATTTT	CASGLGVTDTQYF	NA	NA	TRBJ2-3	TRBV12-5
TGTGCCAGCAGCTTATCCGTCGGGGGTACTGAAGCTTTCTTT	CASSLSVGGTEAFF	many	NA	TRBJ1-1	TRBV7-3
TGTGCCAGCGGCTACGGGGCCGGGACTAGCGTTCGGGAGCAGTACTTC	CASGYGAGTSVREQYF	NA	TRBD2	TRBJ2-7	TRBV7-2
TGTGCCAGCAGCTTGGGACTGCAAGAGACCCAGTACTTC	CASSLGLQETQYF	many	NA	TRBJ2-5	TRBV5-1
TGTGCCAGCAGCGCACCGGGACACCTCTACAATGAGCAGTTCTTC	CASSAPGHLYNEQFF	few	NA	TRBJ2-1	TRBV9
TGCAGTGCTAGAGATACGGCAGTTGGGGCCGGGGAGCTGTTTTTT	CSARDTAVGAGELFF	few	NA	TRBJ2-2	TRBV20-1
TGTGCCAGCAGCCGGCGGGCTCAAGAGACCCAGTACTTC	CASSRRAQETQYF	NA	NA	TRBJ2-5	TRBV7-2
TGTGCCAGCAGTTCCGCGCTCGTGGAGCAGTACTTC	CASSSALVEQYF	many	NA	TRBJ2-7	TRBV7-3
TGTGCCAGCAGTTTAGTTAGCGGGAGATTAAGTGAGCAGTTCTTC	CASSLVSGRLSEQFF	few	TRBD2	TRBJ2-1	TRBV27
TGTGCCAGTAGTATAGCAGGACAGCTAGCCAAAAACATTCAGTACTTC	CASSIAGQLAKNIQYF	NA	NA	TRBJ2-4	TRBV19